This T cell receptor beta chain originates from a study of shared clonotypes between healthy human individuals. This CDR3 region has 13 residues. The germline V gene encodes CDR1 MGHDK and CDR2 SYGVNS. V shed 1 base and J shed 8 bases, with 9 bases lying between them. Libraries were prepared by immunoSEQ multiplex PCR; TCRdb keeps only in-frame clonotypes and omits some of them. Among 1,400,000 or so clones listed, around 98.5% were seen once. The gene calls are TRBV25-1 and TRBJ2-1; D ambiguous. Sample: naive CD4+ T cells sorted from blood. Subset defined: CD45RA+ positively selected. The clonotype originates from a man aged 30-40 years in good health. The CDR3 region is CASSELVPYEQFF. The CDR3 nucleotides read TGTGCCAGCAGTGAATTGGTTCCGTATGAGCAGTTCTTC. The full variable domain, in which reference TRBV25-1 and TRBJ2-1 provide the parts outside the CDR3, is EADIYQTPRYLVIGTGKKITLECSQTMGHDKMYWYQQDPGMELHLIHYSYGVNSTEKGDLSSESTVSRIRTEHFPLTLESARPSHTSQYLCASSELVPYEQFFGPGTRLTVL.